A selection of T cell receptor beta chains follows, all from one sample in a study of blood T cell repertoires in COVID-19. Only in-frame clones appear in the TCRdb table, and some are missing; sequencing was by immunoSEQ multiplex PCR. The data hold around 340,000 clones, with 85% to 90% observed a single time. Sample: PBMCs or T cells enriched from blood (not recorded which). These receptors originate from a woman aged 25 to 45 who had been exposed to COVID-19. CDR3s include the opening cysteine and the closing phenylalanine or tryptophan. A D gene is named only where the DNA matches it firmly. Clone size is not always given. Where it is, it says once, few, many or a class for expanded clones.

>TRBV9|.|TRBD2|TRBJ2-1|16
CASSVAGASGDNEQFF
TGTGCCAGCAGCGTAGCTGGGGCTAGCGGGGACAATGAGCAGTTCTTC
>TRBV4-2|.|.|TRBJ2-1|13
CASSQGSGNEQFF
TGTGCCAGCAGCCAAGGTAGCGGCAATGAGCAGTTCTTC
>TRBV11-2|.|TRBD1|TRBJ1-1|14
CASSLYRTGTEAFF
TGTGCCAGCAGCTTATACCGGACAGGGACTGAAGCTTTCTTT
>TRBV9|.|TRBD2|TRBJ2-3|16
CASSVTSGRAGDTQYF
TGTGCCAGCAGCGTGACTAGCGGGAGGGCGGGAGATACGCAGTATTTT
>TRBV2|many|TRBD1|TRBJ2-7|15
CASSEQLGTDYEQYF
TGTGCCAGCAGTGAACAGCTCGGGACAGACTACGAGCAGTACTTC
>TRBV5-4|.|TRBD2|TRBJ2-7|14
CASSVTSAVYEQYF
TGTGCCAGCAGCGTTACTAGCGCCGTCTACGAGCAGTACTTC
>TRBV6-5|.|TRBD1|TRBJ1-2|13
CASSQTGLYGYTF
TGTGCCAGCAGTCAGACAGGGTTATATGGCTACACCTTC
>TRBV28|once|TRBD1|TRBJ2-5|17
CASSRLAPGTEKETQYF
TGTGCCAGCAGTCGCCTTGCCCCCGGGACAGAAAAAGAGACCCAGTACTTC
>TRBV6-6|once|TRBD2|TRBJ2-3|16
CASSYSSGGVPDTQYF
TGTGCCAGCAGTTACTCCAGCGGGGGGGTGCCAGATACGCAGTATTTT
>TRBV24-1|once|TRBD2|TRBJ2-3|16
CATSDSLAGVADTQYF
TGTGCCACCAGTGATTCACTAGCGGGAGTGGCAGATACGCAGTATTTT
>TRBV12-3/TRBV12-4|.|.|TRBJ2-5|11
CASSKSTAQYF
TGTGCCAGCAGCAAATCTACGGCCCAGTACTTC
>TRBV10-3|.|TRBD1|TRBJ2-7|16
CAISESWTGAKAEQYF
TGTGCCATCAGTGAGTCGTGGACAGGGGCTAAAGCCGAGCAGTACTTC
>TRBV3-1/TRBV3-2|.|.|TRBJ2-1|19
CASSQDVDSGVFSYNEQFF
TGTGCCAGCAGCCAAGACGTGGATAGCGGAGTCTTTTCTTACAATGAGCAGTTCTTC
>TRBV5-4|few|TRBD1|TRBJ1-5|15
CASSFTGGADQPQHF
TGTGCCAGCAGCTTTACAGGGGGCGCAGACCAGCCCCAGCATTTT
>TRBV19|.|TRBD1|TRBJ1-5|15
CASSRQDRASQPQHF
TGTGCCAGTAGTCGCCAGGACAGGGCGAGTCAGCCCCAGCATTTT
>TRBV15|few|.|TRBJ1-2|15
CATSRGGKGGDGYTF
TGTGCCACCAGCAGAGGAGGGAAAGGGGGGGATGGCTACACCTTC
>TRBV7-3|.|TRBD2|TRBJ2-5|17
CASSSPGIAGNQETQYF
TGTGCCAGCAGCTCACCCGGGATAGCGGGAAACCAAGAGACCCAGTACTTC
>TRBV7-2|.|TRBD1|TRBJ1-6|14
CASSSGQGSSPLHF
TGTGCCAGCAGCTCGGGACAGGGGAGCTCACCCCTCCACTTT
>TRBV15|.|.|TRBJ2-3|14
CATRAIGTTDTQYF
TGTGCCACCAGAGCGATAGGAACCACAGATACGCAGTATTTT
>TRBV7-9|.|.|TRBJ2-3|14
CASSFGGVTDTQYF
TGTGCCAGCAGCTTCGGGGGAGTGACAGATACGCAGTATTTT
>TRBV18|few|.|TRBJ1-5|13
CASSRGSDQPQHF
TGTGCCAGCTCCCGCGGTTCAGATCAGCCCCAGCATTTT
>TRBV12-5|.|TRBD1|TRBJ1-1|13
CASGFAQGRRAFF
TGTGCTAGTGGTTTCGCACAGGGGAGGAGGGCTTTCTTT
>TRBV7-9|.|TRBD1|TRBJ1-1|11
CASSPGTVNFF
TGTGCCAGCAGCCCCGGGACAGTAAATTTCTTT
>TRBV2|once|.|TRBJ1-2|15
CASSESPVPPYGYTF
TGTGCCAGCAGTGAATCCCCGGTCCCCCCCTATGGCTACACCTTC
>TRBV6-5|.|TRBD2|TRBJ2-7|11
CAGTSGNEQYF
TGTGCCGGGACTAGCGGGAACGAGCAGTACTTC
>TRBV9|once|TRBD1|TRBJ1-3|14
CASSWDRAGNTIYF
TGTGCCAGCAGCTGGGACAGGGCTGGAAACACCATATATTTT
>TRBV12-2|.|.|TRBJ2-3|15
CASRRHREGTDTQYF
TGTGCAAGTCGCCGGCATCGGGAGGGTACGGATACGCAGTATTTT
>TRBV7-3|.|TRBD2|TRBJ2-1|15
CASSSRGLDNNEQFF
TGTGCCAGCAGCTCCCGGGGACTAGACAACAATGAGCAGTTCTTC
>TRBV3-1/TRBV3-2|.|.|TRBJ1-4|12
CASSLGDEKLFF
TGTGCCAGCAGCCTGGGAGATGAAAAACTGTTTTTT
>TRBV5-1|.|.|TRBJ2-3|15
CASSLAGVGTDTQYF
TGCGCCAGCAGCTTGGCAGGGGTTGGCACAGATACGCAGTATTTT
>TRBV11-3|.|.|TRBJ2-3|14
CASSLYPSIDTQYF
TGTGCCAGCAGCTTATACCCTAGCATCGATACGCAGTATTTT
>TRBV2|.|.|TRBJ2-5|12
CASSEGRETQYF
TGTGCCAGCAGTGAAGGTCGAGAGACCCAGTACTTC
>TRBV6-5|.|.|TRBJ1-6|14
CASSYRGLSSPLHF
TGTGCCAGCAGTTATCGGGGGTTGAGTTCACCCCTCCACTTT
>TRBV27|.|TRBD2|TRBJ2-1|19
CASSLRLSSSGRTRNEQFF
TGTGCCAGCAGTTTACGCCTATCCTCTAGCGGGAGGACGCGGAATGAGCAGTTCTTC
>TRBV3-1/TRBV3-2|.|.|TRBJ2-7|14
CASSQVPHRDEQYF
TGTGCCAGCAGCCAAGTCCCGCACCGCGACGAGCAGTACTTC
>TRBV3-1/TRBV3-2|.|TRBD1|TRBJ2-2|16
CASSQGRTGVGRELFF
TGTGCCAGCAGCCAAGGTCGGACAGGGGTCGGTCGGGAGCTGTTTTTT
>TRBV12-3/TRBV12-4|.|.|TRBJ2-7|12
CASSFSGYEQYF
TGTGCCAGCAGTTTCTCCGGTTACGAGCAGTACTTC
>TRBV12-5|.|.|TRBJ2-7|10
CASGRGGQYF
TGTGCTAGTGGAAGGGGGGGGCAGTACTTC
>TRBV14|.|.|TRBJ1-1|16
CASSPLQGLSSTEAFF
TGTGCCAGCAGCCCCCTCCAGGGACTTTCGAGCACTGAAGCTTTCTTT
>TRBV11-2|.|.|TRBJ1-3|14
CASSLGTRRNTIYF
TGTGCCAGCAGCTTGGGGACACGCAGAAACACCATATATTTT
>TRBV27|.|TRBD2|TRBJ2-3|15
CASRSAGGNTDTQYF
TGTGCCAGCAGGTCAGCGGGAGGGAACACAGATACGCAGTATTTT
>TRBV30|once|TRBD1|TRBJ2-5|15
CAWSPGQGARETQYF
TGTGCCTGGAGTCCCGGACAGGGGGCTAGGGAGACCCAGTACTTC
>TRBV11-2|.|.|TRBJ2-7|16
CASSLTSAGQTYEQYF
TGTGCCAGCAGCTTAACTTCGGCGGGACAGACCTACGAGCAGTACTTC
>TRBV10-3|.|TRBD1|TRBJ1-4|14
CAISQGEMGEKLFF
TGTGCCATCAGCCAGGGGGAAATGGGTGAAAAACTGTTTTTT
>TRBV19|.|TRBD1|TRBJ1-5|14
CASSPDRDNQPQHF
TGTGCCAGTAGCCCCGACAGGGATAATCAGCCCCAGCATTTT
>TRBV20-1|.|TRBD2|TRBJ2-2|15
CSASRLAGVTGELFF
TGCAGTGCTAGTCGACTAGCGGGAGTCACCGGGGAGCTGTTTTTT
>TRBV19|.|TRBD1|TRBJ2-3|17
CASSMGPYRGSTDTQYF
TGTGCCAGTAGTATGGGACCCTACAGGGGAAGCACAGATACGCAGTATTTT
>TRBV29-1|.|.|TRBJ2-1|14
CSVDRTGSYNEQFF
TGCAGCGTTGATAGGACTGGTTCCTACAATGAGCAGTTCTTC
>TRBV13|.|TRBD1|TRBJ2-5|14
CASSPRDRGETQYF
TGTGCCAGCAGCCCCCGGGACAGAGGGGAGACCCAGTACTTC
>TRBV11-2|.|.|TRBJ2-2|16
CASSSELGPDTGELFF
TGTGCCAGCAGCTCCGAACTAGGCCCAGACACCGGGGAGCTGTTTTTT
>TRBV5-4|.|.|TRBJ1-1|14
CASSLGSRGTEAFF
TGTGCCAGCAGCTTGGGGTCCCGAGGGACTGAAGCTTTCTTT